The present entry profiles one TCR beta chain with its context. Other DNA sequences in the sample encode the same CDR3. The sample originates from a study of blood T cell repertoires in COVID-19. TCRdb's copy holds only in-frame clones and misses some; the assay was immunoSEQ multiplex PCR. The sample contains 330,000 or so clones, around nine tenths of which appear only once. This sequence originates from a woman aged 60 to 75 with COVID-19, enrolled during active disease. The source material was peripheral blood.

The CDR3: CASSPRDTYEQYF. In DNA, the CDR3 is TGCGCCAGCAGCCCCCGGGACACCTACGAGCAGTACTTC. The rearrangement uses TRBV5-1 and TRBJ2-7; possibly TRBD1 for D (6 bases). This CDR3 has 13 residues. The V and J ends lost 4 bases and 2 bases respectively, with 10 bases between them. CDR1 and CDR2 from the germline V gene are SGHRS and YFSETQ.